This entry lists 9 T cell receptor beta chains sequenced from one sample in a study of blood T cells in healthy people across ages. Using a J-beta primer mix together with a sample-barcoded 5' primer, a second PCR was run for roughly 7 to 12 cycles. TCRdb re-derived calls from the 5' RACE reads in MiXCR, one entry per CDR3 protein. The sample holds over 1,300,000 distinct CDR3 sequences, 45% to 70% seen once. The sequencing input was blood. The receptors come from a man aged 18 to 29 in good health.

The V and J genes are TRBV14 and TRBJ2-7; perhaps TRBD2 as D (5 bases). Germline lookup yields CDR1 SGHDN and CDR2 FVKESK. The CDR3 totals 13 residues. Trimming shortened V by 4 bases and J by 6 bases, and 13 bases separated the two germline ends. The chain's CDR3 is CASSPRQAGEQYF. DNA for the CDR3: TGTGCCAGCAGCCCCCGTCAGGCGGGCGAGCAGTACTTC.

This sequence joins TRBV29-1 and TRBJ2-3, with D possibly matching TRBD1 (5 bases). CDR3 length: 10 residues. From germline, CDR1 is SQVTM and CDR2 ANQGSEA. The V and J ends lost 4 bases and 10 bases respectively, with 9 bases between them. For the CDR3, the DNA is TGCAGCGTTGCCGCGACAGCGCAGTATTTT. As protein: CSVAATAQYF.

CDR3 sequence: CSAGTGRYNEQFF. The DNA for the CDR3 is TGCAGTGCCGGGACAGGGCGCTACAATGAGCAGTTCTTC. This sequence joins TRBV20-1 and TRBJ2-1; the match to TRBD1 covers 9 bases. Looked up from germline, CDR1 is DFQATT and CDR2 is SNEGSKA (reference sequence). This CDR3 region has 13 residues. J lost 3 bases, V lost 6 bases, and 3 bases had no gene match.

The chain uses TRBV4-3 and TRBJ1-2, with 10 bases that match TRBD1. Germline values: CDR1 LGHNA, CDR2 YSLEER. The CDR3 runs to 15 residues. Trimming at V came to 0 bases and at J to 6 bases, leaving 4 bases not matched to a gene. This CDR3 is CASSQDYGTGDGYTF. CDR3 sequence (DNA): TGCGCCAGCAGCCAAGATTATGGGACAGGGGATGGCTACACCTTC.

This clonotype was picked up a small number of times. V usage is TRBV7-9 and J usage is TRBJ2-3, with TRBD2 matching 9 bases. This CDR3 has 14 residues. J gave up 1 base and V 6 bases, and 2 bases lay outside the gene matches. Per germline, CDR1 SEHNR and CDR2 FQNEAQ (reference sequence). The DNA of the CDR3 is TGTGCCAGCAGAAGGACTAGCGGCACAGATACGCAGTATTTT. Translation gives CASRRTSGTDTQYF.

This clonotype came up once. V and J are TRBV6-1 and TRBJ2-7; D is perhaps TRBD1 or TRBD2 (6 bases each). This CDR3 has 15 residues. The V and J ends lost 3 bases and 3 bases respectively, with 15 bases between them. CDR1 and CDR2 (germline): MNHNS, SASEGT. CDR3 in amino acids: CASSDRGVIYYEQYF. The DNA of the CDR3 is TGTGCCAGCAGTGATAGGGGGGTGATATACTACGAGCAGTACTTC.

This chain uses TRBV20-1 with TRBJ2-5; 10 bases fit TRBD2. This CDR3 has 18 residues. From germline, CDR1 is DFQATT and CDR2 SNEGSKA (reference sequence). The J segment lost 4 bases and the V segment lost 0 bases, leaving 14 bases of the junction unmatched. The chain's CDR3 is CSARDIASGRGIGETQYF. The DNA for the CDR3 is TGCAGTGCTAGAGATATAGCTAGCGGGAGAGGTATAGGAGAGACCCAGTACTTC.

In this sample, this clonotype turned up a few times. The chain's CDR3 is CASSQDRTNNEQFF. The CDR3 DNA reads TGCGCCAGCAGCCAAGATAGGACTAACAATGAGCAGTTCTTC. This chain links TRBV4-1 with TRBJ2-1; a possible D gene is TRBD2 (6 bases). The germline V gene has CDR1 MGHRA and CDR2 YSYEKL. Trimming took off 0 bases at V and 5 bases at J, with 8 bases between the two ends. This CDR3 region has 14 residues.

Concerning this clonotype: Germline is not matched at one junction end, which may reflect a read error. CDR3 sequence (DNA): TGCAGCGTTTCCAGCGGGGAGTCCGGTGAGCAGTTCTTT. This codes for CSVSSGESGEQFF. The gene calls are TRBV29-1 and TRBJ2-1, with 7 bases fitting TRBD2. The V gene's germline CDR1 is SQVTM and CDR2 ANQGSEA. This CDR3 is built from 13 residues.